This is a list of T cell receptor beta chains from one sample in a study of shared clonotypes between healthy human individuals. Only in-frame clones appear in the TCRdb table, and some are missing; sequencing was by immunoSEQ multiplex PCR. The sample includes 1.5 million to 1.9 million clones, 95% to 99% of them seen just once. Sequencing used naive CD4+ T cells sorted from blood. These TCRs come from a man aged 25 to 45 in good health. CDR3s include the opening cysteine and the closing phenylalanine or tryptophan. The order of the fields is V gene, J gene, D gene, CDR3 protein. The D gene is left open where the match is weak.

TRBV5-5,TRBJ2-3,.,CASSIQITDTQYF
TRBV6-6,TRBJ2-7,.,CASSLEGEGYEQYF
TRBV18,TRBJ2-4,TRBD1,CASSPPRQGVAKNIQYF
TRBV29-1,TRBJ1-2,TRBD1,CSVERGGRFGYTF
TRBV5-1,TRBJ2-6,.,CASSLAPGSSGANVLTF
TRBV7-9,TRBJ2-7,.,CASSPPGGSYEQYF
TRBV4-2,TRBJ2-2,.,CASSQVLGTGELFF
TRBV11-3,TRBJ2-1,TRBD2,CASSSGLAGGLSYNEQFF
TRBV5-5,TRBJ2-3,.,CASSLERSTDTQYF
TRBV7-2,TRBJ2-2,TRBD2,CASSLTRLSGSNTGELFF
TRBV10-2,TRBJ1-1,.,CASSVGTDKAFF